This T cell receptor beta chain stems from a study of blood T cell repertoires in COVID-19. Across the study: The origin of the acute and convalescent COVID-19 samples was the United States, Italy and Spain. T cells, B-cell-depleted T cells, or PBMCs provided the cDNA or gDNA that served as material.

The method was immunoSEQ multiplex PCR; TCRdb's version includes in-frame clones alone and lacks a portion of them. The data hold almost 250,000 clones, with around 88% observed a single time. Germline CDR1 SEHNR, CDR2 FQNEAQ (reference sequence). The CDR3 is 16 residues long. V lost 1 base and J lost 4; bases outside the gene matches: 7. This clone showed up just a few times. V is TRBV7-9 and J is TRBJ2-1; 7 bases are shared with TRBD2. The material sequenced was PBMCs or T cells enriched from blood (not recorded which). This TCR was sampled from a woman aged 25-40 years who had recovered from COVID-19. The DNA of the CDR3 is TGTGCCAGCAGCTTAGTTTTGGGACTACCTTACAATGAGCAGTTCTTC. Protein: CASSLVLGLPYNEQFF.